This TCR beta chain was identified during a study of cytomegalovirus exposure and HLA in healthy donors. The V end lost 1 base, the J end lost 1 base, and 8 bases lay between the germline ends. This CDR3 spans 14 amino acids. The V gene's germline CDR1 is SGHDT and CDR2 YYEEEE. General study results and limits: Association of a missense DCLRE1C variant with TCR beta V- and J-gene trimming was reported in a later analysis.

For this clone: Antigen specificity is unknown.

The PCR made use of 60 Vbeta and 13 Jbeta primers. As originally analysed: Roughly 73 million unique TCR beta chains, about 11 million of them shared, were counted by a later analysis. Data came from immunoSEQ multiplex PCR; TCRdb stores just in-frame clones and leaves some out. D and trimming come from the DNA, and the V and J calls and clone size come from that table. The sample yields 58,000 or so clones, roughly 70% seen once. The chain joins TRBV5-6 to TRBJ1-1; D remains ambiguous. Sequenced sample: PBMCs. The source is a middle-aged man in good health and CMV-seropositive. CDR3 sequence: CASSLISGNTEAFF. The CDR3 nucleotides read TGTGCCAGCAGCTTGATCTCGGGGAACACTGAAGCTTTCTTT.